This entry lists 29 T cell receptor beta chains sequenced from one sample in a study of T cells in Graves' hyperthyroidism and ophthalmopathy. RNA transcripts yielded amplified TCR beta CDR3 regions. The HTBI set primed first-round TCR CDR3 RT-PCR. A single record per CDR3 protein comes from TCRdb applying MiXCR to the multiplex PCR reads. The sample gives some 400,000 distinct CDR3 sequences, 13% of which show up once; less than 25% is in the top ten. Sample: blood. Receptor source: a man aged 25 to 40 with Graves' hyperthyroidism that later progressed to Graves' ophthalmopathy.

On this clonotype: One end of the junction does not line up with germline, which may come from a read error. The V gene is TRBV12-3 or TRBV12-4, the J gene TRBJ1-2; D is possibly TRBD1 (5 bases). The CDR3 consists of 12 residues. CDR3 sequence reads: CTSSRQWSGYTF. As DNA, the CDR3 is TGTACCAGCAGTCGACAGTGGAGTGGCTACACCTTC.

This clonotype was observed at least ten times. This chain links TRBV7-8 with TRBJ1-5; D is possibly TRBD1 (6 bases). The CDR3 has 14 amino acids. CDR1 SGHVS and CDR2 FQNEAQ come from the germline V gene. V lost 5 bases, J lost 3 bases, and 11 bases lay in between. Written as DNA, the CDR3 is TGTGCCAGCAGCGCAGGGGCAGACAATCAGCCCCAGCATTTT. Its protein product is CASSAGADNQPQHF. Combining the CDR3 with reference TRBV7-8 and TRBJ1-5 gives the whole variable domain GAGVSQSPRYKVAKRGQDVALRCDPISGHVSLFWYQQALGQGPEFLTYFQNEAQLDKSGLPSDRFFAERPEGSVSTLKIQRTQQEDSAVYLCASSAGADNQPQHFGDGTRLSIL.

This clonotype was observed many times. This chain connects TRBV20-1 to TRBJ2-3; 8 bases map to TRBD2. Germline-derived CDR1 and CDR2 are DFQATT and SNEGSKA (reference sequence). The J segment lost 2 bases and the V segment lost 5 bases, leaving 9 bases of the junction unmatched. The CDR3 is made up of 15 amino acids. CDR3 nucleotide sequence: TGCAGTGCTGCTCAGCGGGGGAATCCCACAGATACGCAGTATTTT. As protein: CSAAQRGNPTDTQYF.

The rearrangement links TRBV30 to TRBJ2-3; either TRBD1 or TRBD2 may fit D (5 bases each). V shed 3 bases and J shed 2 bases, with 9 bases lying between them. This CDR3 has 13 amino acids. The V gene's germline CDR1 is GTSNPN and CDR2 SVGIG (reference sequence). CDR3 nucleotides: TGTGCCTGGAGCACGGGGACCACAGATACGCAGTATTTT. This sequence encodes CAWSTGTTDTQYF.

Points on this clonotype: With a much larger clone just one base away, this may be a read error. V is TRBV6-1 and J is TRBJ2-1, with TRBD2 matching 7 bases. After removal of 8 bases from V and 4 bases from J, the junction contained 8 bases not matched to a gene. CDR3 length equals 14 residues. Germline V gene lookup returns CDR1 MNHNS and CDR2 SASEGT. The CDR3 loop reads CASCLGGLYNEQFF. CDR3 bases: TGTGCCAGCTGCTTGGGGGGGTTGTACAATGAGCAGTTCTTC.

This clonotype was picked up many times. V gene TRBV15 combines with J gene TRBJ1-2; 11 positions match TRBD1. The junction had 7 bases not matched to a gene; V was cut back by 1 base and J by 6 bases. The CDR3 runs to 16 residues. Per germline, CDR1 LNHNV and CDR2 YYDKDF (reference sequence). The DNA for the CDR3 is TGTGCCACCAGCAGAGGGACAGGGGGCTGGATGAATGGCTACACCTTC. Its translation: CATSRGTGGWMNGYTF.

Regarding this clonotype: One junction end disagrees with the germline gene, perhaps due to a read error. The DNA of the CDR3 is TGTGCCAACAGCCCGCGGACAGGGTCTACTCTCCGCCCCGCGGAACTGTTTTTT. This sequence encodes CANSPRTGSTLRPAELFF. V gene TRBV3-1 combines with J gene TRBJ1-4, with TRBD1 identical over 8 bases. This CDR3 region has 18 residues. CDR1 and CDR2 (germline): LGHDT, YNNKEL (reference sequence).

This clonotype showed up many times. The V gene is TRBV3-1, the J gene TRBJ1-2; 9 nucleotides match TRBD1. Unmatched junction bases numbered 3, after V lost 0 bases and J lost 4 bases. This CDR3 contains 15 residues. CDR1 and CDR2 (germline): LGHDT, YNNKEL (reference sequence). This CDR3 is CASSQDGTGPYGYTF. The CDR3 nucleotides are TGTGCCAGCAGCCAAGACGGGACAGGGCCCTATGGCTACACCTTC.

This clonotype has more than one count but fewer than ten. The genes are TRBV6-1 and TRBJ1-6; D perhaps matches TRBD1 (5 bases). This CDR3 is built from 16 residues. Germline-derived CDR1 and CDR2 are MNHNS and SASEGT. V lost 7 bases, J lost 2 bases, and 15 bases lay in between. The CDR3 DNA reads TGTGCCAGCACCAACGGGGGGGTTACCTATAATTCACCCCTCCACTTT. Encoded protein: CASTNGGVTYNSPLHF.

This clonotype was found a few times. The V gene is TRBV20-1, the J gene TRBJ1-3, with D hard to call. The CDR3 length is 14 residues. CDR1 and CDR2 from the germline V gene are DFQATT and SNEGSKA (reference sequence). The V gene lost 2 bases and the J gene lost 3 bases, with 11 bases spanning the gap. CDR3 sequence reads: CSARSGGYGNTIYF. In DNA, the CDR3 is TGCAGTGCTAGATCAGGAGGTTATGGAAACACCATATATTTT.

This clonotype was detected only a few times. V is TRBV6-1 and J is TRBJ1-2, with a tentative D call TRBD1 (6 bases). With 8 bases removed from V and 4 bases from J, the gap between germline ends came to 20 bases. Germline assignment: CDR1 MNHNS and CDR2 SASEGT. The CDR3 is 15 residues long. This CDR3 is CASAEGGATLYGYTF. CDR3 sequence (DNA): TGTGCCAGCGCCGAGGGGGGGGCTACCCTCTATGGCTACACCTTC.

The chain links TRBV6-2 or TRBV6-3 to TRBJ2-5; the D gene could be TRBD1 or TRBD2 (5 bases each). CDR1 is MNHEY and CDR2 is SVGEGT in the germline V gene. With 5 bases removed from V and 1 base from J, the gap between germline ends came to 8 bases. The CDR3 spans 13 residues. The CDR3 region has the DNA TGTGCCAGCAGTCGAGGGGCCCAAGAGACCCAGTACTTC. It specifies CASSRGAQETQYF.

Regarding this clonotype: A much larger clonotype is one base distant, so this may be a read error. The rearrangement links TRBV2 to TRBJ2-1; TRBD2 aligns across 8 bases. Germline V CDR1 and CDR2: SNHLY, FYNNEI. V trimming: 2 bases; J trimming: 4 bases; junction bases outside the gene matches: 4. There are 15 residues in the CDR3. The CDR3 is CASSELRGAYNEQFF. The CDR3, as DNA: TGTGCCAGCAGTGAACTGCGGGGGGCATACAATGAGCAGTTCTTC.

This clonotype was counted at least ten times. The chain carries TRBV12-3 or TRBV12-4 and TRBJ2-3, with 8 bases aligning to TRBD2. The CDR3 is 15 amino acids. J lost 2 bases, V lost 5 bases, and 6 bases had no gene match. CDR3 nucleotides: TGTGCCAGCAGTCGTAGCGGGGCCCCCACAGATACGCAGTATTTT. This translates into CASSRSGAPTDTQYF.

This clonotype was detected ten times or more. The rearrangement links TRBV7-2 to TRBJ2-7, with 12 bases lining up with TRBD1. The junction had 8 bases not matched to a gene; V was cut back by 0 bases and J by 5 bases. Germline assignment: CDR1 SGHTA and CDR2 FQGNSA. The CDR3 runs to 17 residues. CDR3 DNA: TGTGCCAGCAGCTTAGCCTCGGGGACAGGGGGCATCCACGAGCAGTACTTC. This translates into CASSLASGTGGIHEQYF.

The chain carries TRBV12-3 or TRBV12-4 and TRBJ2-7; D is perhaps TRBD1 (6 bases). V lost 7 bases to trimming and J lost 3 bases, with 16 bases between them. The CDR3 has 14 amino acids. CDR3 residues: CASIRDTGNYEQYF. The CDR3 nucleotides are TGTGCCAGCATCCGGGACACAGGGAACTACGAGCAGTACTTC.

This clonotype was detected a few times. J is TRBJ2-4 and V is TRBV4-1, with D possibly matching TRBD2 (5 bases). Germline CDR1 is MGHRA and CDR2 is YSYEKL. The ends were cut back, 2 bases at V and 0 bases at J, with 14 bases in the middle. CDR3 length equals 17 residues. The CDR3 DNA reads as TGCGCCAGCAGCCAACCCAGGCGAGGGATAGCCAAAAACATTCAGTACTTC. As protein: CASSQPRRGIAKNIQYF.

Concerning this clonotype itself: A much bigger clone sits one base away, suggesting this may be a read error. The chain uses TRBV7-6 and TRBJ2-1; D may be TRBD2 (5 bases). V lost 1 base to trimming and J lost 4 bases, with 14 bases between them. Germline V gene sequence: CDR1 SGHVS, CDR2 FNYEAQ. The CDR3 has 16 residues. The CDR3 region is CASSLVVRGSYNEQFF. DNA of the CDR3: TGTGCCAGCAGCTTAGTGGTCCGAGGGTCGTACAATGAGCAGTTCTTC.

In its sample, this clonotype was seen many times. The chain combines TRBV24-1 with TRBJ2-2; maybe TRBD1 (5 bases). V shed 4 bases and J shed 3 bases, with 8 bases lying between them. Germline assignment: CDR1 KGHDR and CDR2 SFDVKD. The CDR3 has 14 residues. CDR3 bases: TGTGCCACCAGTGACGGCAGGGACACCGGGGAGCTGTTTTTT. As protein: CATSDGRDTGELFF.

In its sample, this clonotype was seen a few times. This chain uses TRBV7-6 with TRBJ1-1, with D unclear. CDR1 is SGHVS and CDR2 is FNYEAQ in the germline V gene. This CDR3 has 15 amino acids. V was clipped by 7 bases and J by 2 bases, with 17 bases between them. The CDR3 loop is CASTSEEAGNTEAFF. The CDR3 bases are TGTGCCAGCACCTCCGAGGAGGCGGGAAACACTGAAGCTTTCTTT.

This clonotype was picked up many times. The rearrangement links TRBV2 to TRBJ1-5; possibly TRBD1 for D (5 bases). The ends were cut back, 3 bases at V and 7 bases at J, with 13 bases in the middle. This CDR3 has 14 amino acids. Germline V CDR1 and CDR2: SNHLY, FYNNEI. The CDR3, as DNA: TGTGCCAGCAGTGATTTTAGGGGCGCACAGCCCCAGCATTTT. Protein product: CASSDFRGAQPQHF.

Details on this clonotype: A much bigger clone sits one base away, suggesting this may be a read error. The V gene is TRBV2, the J gene TRBJ2-1; 14 bases align to TRBD2. CDR1 SNHLY and CDR2 FYNNEI come from the germline V gene. This CDR3 is built from 15 residues. In DNA, the CDR3 is TGTGCCAGCAGCGTGACTAGCGGGGGGGTTAATGAGCAGCTCTTC. Encoded protein: CASSVTSGGVNEQLF. The complete variable domain, with remaining parts taken from reference TRBV2 and TRBJ2-1, reads EPEVTQTPSHQVTQMGQEVILRCVPISNHLYFYWYRQILGQKVEFLVSFYNNEISEKSEIFDDQFSVERPDGSNFTLKIRSTKLEDSAMYFCASSVTSGGVNEQLFGPGTRLTVL.

This clonotype was seen a few times. This chain joins TRBV7-9 and TRBJ1-2; D is perhaps TRBD1 (5 bases). The germline gives CDR1 SEHNR, CDR2 FQNEAQ (reference sequence). This CDR3 has 13 residues. Trimming took 3 bases from V and 7 from J, leaving 12 bases between them. The CDR3 region has the DNA TGTGCCAGCAGCTTGCCAGACAGACTTGGCTACACCTTC. Translating it yields CASSLPDRLGYTF. The variable domain in full, with the rest retrieved from reference TRBV7-9 and TRBJ1-2, is DTGVSQNPRHKITKRGQNVTFRCDPISEHNRLYWYRQTLGQGPEFLTYFQNEAQLEKSRLLSDRFSAERPKGSFSTLEIQRTEQGDSAMYLCASSLPDRLGYTFGSGTRLTVV.

The rearrangement joins TRBV30 to TRBJ2-6; TRBD1 might be the D (6 bases). Germline assignment: CDR1 GTSNPN and CDR2 SVGIG (reference sequence). Deletions cut 3 bases from V and 4 bases from J, with 10 bases between. CDR3 length: 14 residues. CDR3 bases: TGTGCCTGGAGGAACAGGGCCGGGGCCAACGTCCTGACTTTC. This codes for CAWRNRAGANVLTF.

The chain joins TRBV6-5 to TRBJ1-2; 7 bases align to TRBD1. Germline V gene sequence: CDR1 MNHEY, CDR2 SVGAGI. V lost 2 bases, J lost 0 bases, and 3 bases stayed unmatched. The CDR3 is made up of 15 amino acids. CDR3 protein: CASSYGTEANYGYTF. CDR3 in DNA: TGTGCCAGCAGTTACGGGACAGAAGCTAACTATGGCTACACCTTC.

The J gene is TRBJ1-4, the V gene TRBV11-2; 7 nucleotides align to TRBD1. Trimming took 2 bases from V and 6 from J; bases not matched to a gene: 9. CDR1 SGHAT and CDR2 FQNNGV come from the germline V gene. The CDR3 contains 16 residues. The CDR3 DNA sequence: TGTGCCAGCAGCTTAAGGGTCGGGACAGTCTATGAAAAACTGTTTTTT. Amino acids: CASSLRVGTVYEKLFF.

This clonotype came up many times. This rearrangement joins TRBV12-3 or TRBV12-4 to TRBJ1-1; D not certain. Trimming stripped 5 bases from V and 8 bases from J, with 18 bases between. The CDR3 totals 14 residues. The CDR3 loop is CASSPSDVWEEAFF. The DNA for the CDR3 is TGTGCCAGCAGTCCGAGTGACGTCTGGGAGGAAGCTTTCTTT.

This clonotype came up many times. The chain has TRBV2 and TRBJ2-3; TRBD2 agrees at 10 bases. Germline values: CDR1 SNHLY, CDR2 FYNNEI. The CDR3 sequence is 17 residues long. V shed 4 bases and J 8 bases; nucleotides not matched to a gene: 15. CDR3 residues: CASSGVSGGPAQATQYF. In DNA, the CDR3 is TGTGCCAGCAGTGGGGTTAGCGGGGGGCCAGCACAAGCTACGCAGTATTTT.

This clonotype was observed a handful of times. V gene TRBV4-1 combines with J gene TRBJ2-7, with D perhaps assigned TRBD1 or TRBD2 (5 bases each). The CDR3 extends over 15 amino acids. Germline lookup yields CDR1 MGHRA and CDR2 YSYEKL. Between the trimmed V and J ends, which lost 3 bases and 5 bases, there was a span of 17 bases. The CDR3 sequence: CASSHPGRRPHEQYF. Written as DNA, the CDR3 is TGCGCCAGCAGCCATCCGGGACGGCGGCCCCACGAGCAGTACTTC.